The 14 T cell receptor beta chains in this list originate from one sample, sequenced in a study of vaccination and CD4 T cells after COVID-19. These receptors' targets are unknown. Sequencing of the DNA from cultured CD4+ T cells was carried out with the Oncomine TCR Beta short-read assay. MiXCR, applied by TCRdb to the PCR reads, yields one record per CDR3 protein. The table includes 20,000 to 25,000 distinct CDR3 sequences, less than 40% detected once. Time point described: late sampling 161 to 241 days after vaccination in three convalescent patients. The treatment here: approximately nine-day PBMC culture with coronavirus spike peptide pools or control peptides (ViraFEST assay). The starting material was CD4+ T cells from blood, cultured in vitro, obtained about 7 months after SARS-CoV-2 vaccination. The receptors were sampled from a human donor who had recovered from COVID-19.

This clonotype was detected a few times. The V and J genes are TRBV20-1 and TRBJ2-7; 7 nucleotides line up with TRBD2. V trimming: 3 bases; J trimming: 3 bases; junction bases outside the gene matches: 5. Germline V lookup: CDR1 DFQATT, CDR2 SNEGSKA (reference sequence). This CDR3 is built from 13 residues. The chain's CDR3 is CSARRAGVYEQYF. The CDR3 nucleotides are TGCAGTGCTAGGCGTGCGGGAGTCTACGAGCAGTACTTC.

This chain uses TRBV10-3 with TRBJ2-3, with 8 bases that match TRBD2. The trim removed 5 bases at V and 6 bases at J, leaving 10 bases unmatched. The germline V gene has CDR1 ENHRY and CDR2 SYGVKD. The CDR3 is made up of 15 amino acids. The CDR3 DNA reads as TGTGCCATCAGTAGCGGGAGTACCGCCACGGATACGCAGTATTTT. It translates to CAISSGSTATDTQYF.

V usage is TRBV10-1 and J usage is TRBJ2-3; 8 bases are shared with TRBD2. Germline loops: CDR1 WNHNN, CDR2 SYGVQD (reference sequence). The CDR3 runs to 13 residues. The V and J ends lost 5 bases and 5 bases, in that order; junction bases with no gene match: 3. This CDR3 is CASSPGTRDTQYF. CDR3 DNA sequence: TGCGCCAGCAGTCCCGGGACTAGAGATACGCAGTATTTT.

This clonotype is medium-sized by share. V is TRBV7-2 and J is TRBJ2-7; D remains unclear. The V gene's germline CDR1 is SGHTA and CDR2 FQGNSA. Between the trimmed V and J ends, which lost 6 bases and 4 bases, there was a span of 10 bases. There are 12 residues in the CDR3. The CDR3 nucleotides are TGTGCCAGCAGTCGTAATAGGTACGAGCAGTACTTC. It specifies CASSRNRYEQYF.

This clonotype turned up a few times. The genes are TRBV7-2 and TRBJ2-7, with 12 bases that match TRBD2. The CDR3 covers 14 residues. The V and J ends lost 5 bases and 8 bases, in that order; junction bases with no gene match: 7. The germline V gene encodes CDR1 SGHTA and CDR2 FQGNSA. The CDR3 protein is CASSVGLAGIKQYF. CDR3 coding DNA: TGTGCCAGCAGCGTGGGACTAGCGGGCATAAAGCAGTACTTC.

The V call is TRBV20-1, the J call TRBJ2-3, with D perhaps matching TRBD1 or TRBD2 (5 bases each). Between the trimmed V and J ends, which lost 4 bases and 2 bases, there was a span of 16 bases. This CDR3 has 15 residues. Germline values: CDR1 DFQATT, CDR2 SNEGSKA (reference sequence). CDR3 loop: CSAKRGGFFTDTQYF. The CDR3 nucleotides read TGCAGTGCTAAACGGGGCGGGTTCTTCACAGATACGCAGTATTTT.

By proportion, this clonotype is medium-sized (0.01 to 0.1%). The J gene is TRBJ1-2, the V gene TRBV7-9; no firm D call. The V gene's germline CDR1 is SEHNR and CDR2 FQNEAQ (reference sequence). V was cut by 5 bases and J by 0 bases, with 13 bases left in between. The CDR3 has 15 residues. CDR3 loop: CASSPWEVPNYGYTF. CDR3 bases: TGTGCCAGCAGCCCCTGGGAGGTCCCTAACTATGGCTACACCTTC.

This clonotype occurred a few times. The chain couples TRBV20-1 to TRBJ2-3; D is unclear. This CDR3 comprises 14 residues. V was pared by 0 bases and J by 5 bases, with 12 bases between. The germline gives CDR1 DFQATT, CDR2 SNEGSKA (reference sequence). In DNA, the CDR3 is TGCAGTGCTAGAGATCCCTCCGGACGAGATACGCAGTATTTT. It encodes CSARDPSGRDTQYF.

This clonotype showed up just a few times. The chain employs TRBV20-1 and TRBJ2-3; possible D gene TRBD2, 6 bases. The CDR3 length is 14 residues. Germline V gene sequence: CDR1 DFQATT, CDR2 SNEGSKA (reference sequence). The V end lost 6 bases, the J end lost 1 base, and 14 bases lay between the germline ends. CDR3: CSARLASGTDTQYF. The CDR3 DNA is TGCAGTGCCCGCTTGGCTAGCGGCACAGATACGCAGTATTTT.

The V call is TRBV19, the J call TRBJ1-5; 7 positions agree with TRBD1. Near its end, the DNA agrees better with TRBJ2-3, so the J call may be wrong. This CDR3 comprises 14 residues. Germline V gives CDR1 LNHDA, CDR2 SQIVND (reference sequence). The CDR3 region has the DNA TGTGCCAGTAGTAAGGGGGCAAGCAATCAGCCCCAGTATTTT. Its translation: CASSKGASNQPQYF.

There are a few counts of this clonotype. The chain joins TRBV6-1 to TRBJ2-1; 7 nucleotides agree with TRBD2. V trimming: 7 bases; J trimming: 6 bases; junction bases outside the gene matches: 9. The CDR3 is 14 residues long. The germline CDR1 and CDR2 sequences are MNHNS and SASEGT. The CDR3 spells CASIPGGRGNEQFF. CDR3 sequence (DNA): TGTGCCAGCATTCCCGGGGGGAGGGGCAATGAGCAGTTCTTC.

This clonotype turned up a few times. The chain recombines TRBV7-6 with TRBJ2-7; maybe TRBD2 (6 bases). CDR3 length: 13 amino acids. V lost 5 bases, J lost 3 bases, and 11 bases lay in between. CDR1 is SGHVS and CDR2 is FNYEAQ in the germline V gene. In DNA form, the CDR3 reads TGTGCCAGCAGCCAGGGACTGCTCTACGAGCAGTACTTC. Its translation is CASSQGLLYEQYF.

The chain is built from TRBV6-1 and TRBJ1-2, with TRBD1 matching over 10 bases. The CDR3 has 16 amino acids. Germline lookup yields CDR1 MNHNS and CDR2 SASEGT. The ends lost 5 bases at V and 4 bases at J; junction bases unmatched: 10. CDR3 coding DNA: TGTGCCAGCAGTAGGGGACAGGGGCAAAAATCCTATGGCTACACCTTC. It is translated as CASSRGQGQKSYGYTF.

This clonotype occurred a few times. This rearrangement joins TRBV7-9 to TRBJ2-3; 10 bases are shared with TRBD2. Trimming cost V 7 bases and J 5 bases; bases outside gene matches: 3. The CDR3 totals 13 residues. CDR1 and CDR2 from the germline V gene are SEHNR and FQNEAQ (reference sequence). CDR3 amino acids: CASKLAGRDTQYF. In DNA form, the CDR3 reads TGTGCCAGCAAACTAGCGGGAAGAGATACGCAGTATTTT.